The subject of this entry is one TCR beta chain. The data stem from a study of CD8 T cells in Susac syndrome. Random-hexamer reverse transcription was applied to roughly 0.45 to 1 ug RNA. The CDR3 of TCR beta was amplified by immunoSEQ multiplex PCR across 54 Vbeta and 13 Jbeta. TCRdb fed the immunoSEQ multiplex PCR reads into MiXCR, producing one record per CDR3 protein. Of almost 450,000 distinct CDR3 sequences listed, approximately 85% are singletons. Trimming cost V 4 bases and J 0 bases; bases outside gene matches: 13. CDR3 length equals 19 residues. Germline V gene sequence: CDR1 SGHAT, CDR2 FQNNGV. Sequencing of TCR beta covered CD8+ and CD4+ T cells obtained from blood. The multiple sclerosis controls, all treatment-naive patients, had relapsing-remitting disease that was stable or active.

The sequence came from a human donor with multiple sclerosis. The J gene is TRBJ2-2, the V gene TRBV11-2; 8 nucleotides match TRBD2. The sample consisted of CD8+ T cells from PBMCs. The CDR3 sequence is CASSSGGASSFSNTGELFF. The CDR3 coding sequence is TGTGCCAGCAGCTCGGGGGGGGCTAGCAGCTTTTCGAACACCGGGGAGCTGTTTTTT.